This T cell receptor beta chain stems from a study of blood T cell repertoires in COVID-19. The wider study: Nucleic acid was either cDNA or gDNA, and it came from T cells, B-cell-depleted T cells, or PBMCs.

Categorization into cohorts depended on clinical history that participants reported. The method was immunoSEQ multiplex PCR; TCRdb's version includes in-frame clones alone and lacks a portion of them. The table has around 330,000 clones, approximately 90% seen once. The sample taken for sequencing was PBMCs or T cells enriched from blood (not recorded which). This TCR was sampled from a woman aged 35 to 49 who had recovered from COVID-19.

CDR3 residues: CASSLDGSGGSYTF. The CDR3 nucleotides read TGCGCCAGCAGCTTGGATGGCTCCGGGGGAAGCTACACCTTC. This sequence joins TRBV5-1 and TRBJ1-2; D is perhaps TRBD1 (5 bases). Per germline, CDR1 SGHRS and CDR2 YFSETQ. Trimming took 0 bases from V and 9 from J, leaving 15 bases between them. The length of the CDR3 is 14 residues.